This TCR beta chain comes out of a study of CD8 T cells in ankylosing spondylitis. Overall study results and limits: Disease-linked clones bore a CD8+ phenotype and were relatively rare in peripheral blood. Characteristic of ankylosing spondylitis blood, it appeared, was a TCR beta motif comprising several highly homologous variants. As reported, disease-linked clones showed significant enrichment in matched ankylosing spondylitis synovial fluid.

As to this clonotype: Its target is not known.

Using its own MiXCR run on the 5' RACE reads, TCRdb lists one record per CDR3 protein. Seen here are 200,000 to 250,000 distinct CDR3 sequences, approximately 16% observed once, and the top ten hold 40% to 50%. CDR1 is DFQATT and CDR2 is SNEGSKA in the germline V gene (reference sequence). Trimming shortened V by 0 bases and J by 1 base, and 9 bases separated the two germline ends. The CDR3 runs 15 residues. The TCR originated in a male donor with ankylosing spondylitis. Sequencing was done on a sample of blood, either unsorted or a sorted T cell fraction (not recorded which). This chain joins TRBV20-1 and TRBJ1-4; D unresolved. As DNA, the CDR3 is TGCAGTGCTAGAGATCAGTGGGGAACTAATGAAAAACTGTTTTTT. It specifies CSARDQWGTNEKLFF.